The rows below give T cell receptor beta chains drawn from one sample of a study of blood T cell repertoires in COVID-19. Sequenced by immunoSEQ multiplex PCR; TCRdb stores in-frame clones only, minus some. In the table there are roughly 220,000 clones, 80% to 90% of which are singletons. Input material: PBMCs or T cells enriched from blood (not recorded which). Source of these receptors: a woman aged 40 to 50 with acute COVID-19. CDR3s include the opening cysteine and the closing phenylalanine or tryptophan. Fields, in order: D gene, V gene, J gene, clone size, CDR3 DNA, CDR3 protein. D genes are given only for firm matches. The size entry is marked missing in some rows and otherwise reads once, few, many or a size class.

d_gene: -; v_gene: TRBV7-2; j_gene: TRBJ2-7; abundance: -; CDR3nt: TGTGCCAGCAGCTCCCTATCCGGTAGCGCCTATACCTACTCCTACGAGCAGTACTTC; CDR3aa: CASSSLSGSAYTYSYEQYF
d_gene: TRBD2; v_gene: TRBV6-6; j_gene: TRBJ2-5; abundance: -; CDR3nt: TGTGCCAGCAGTTACGATCCAGCGGGACCTAAAGAGACCCAGTACTTC; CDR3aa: CASSYDPAGPKETQYF
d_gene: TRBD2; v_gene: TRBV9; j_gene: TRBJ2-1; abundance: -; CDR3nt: TGTGCCAGCAGCGGGGCGGGAGGCAATAACAATGAGCAGTTCTTC; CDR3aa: CASSGAGGNNNEQFF
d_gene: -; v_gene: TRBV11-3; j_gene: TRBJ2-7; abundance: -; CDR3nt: TGTGCCAGCACCTCGTTTAGCTCCTACGAGCAGTACTTC; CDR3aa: CASTSFSSYEQYF
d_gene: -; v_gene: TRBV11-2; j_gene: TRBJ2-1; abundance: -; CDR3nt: TGTGCCAGCGGAGCCAATGAGCAGTTCTTC; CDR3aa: CASGANEQFF
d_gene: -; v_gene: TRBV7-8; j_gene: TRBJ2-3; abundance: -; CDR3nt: TGTGCCAGCAGCTCCCCTTTGTCCACAGATACGCAGTATTTT; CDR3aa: CASSSPLSTDTQYF
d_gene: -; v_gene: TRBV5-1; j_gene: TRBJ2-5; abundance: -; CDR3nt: TGCGCCAGCAGCTTGCTTCTCGAGACCCAGTACTTC; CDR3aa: CASSLLLETQYF
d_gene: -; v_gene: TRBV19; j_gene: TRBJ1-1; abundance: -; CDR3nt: TGTGCCAGTAGAAGGACAGAAAACGCTTTCTTT; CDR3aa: CASRRTENAFF
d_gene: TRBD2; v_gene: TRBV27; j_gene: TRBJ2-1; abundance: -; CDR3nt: TGTGCCAGCAAACCGGGACTATACTACAATGAGCAGTTCTTC; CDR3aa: CASKPGLYYNEQFF
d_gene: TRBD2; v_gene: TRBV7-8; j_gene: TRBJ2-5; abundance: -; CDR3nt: TGTGCCAGCAGCCTTTGGACTAGCGGGAATACTCAAGAGACCCAGTACTTC; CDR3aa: CASSLWTSGNTQETQYF
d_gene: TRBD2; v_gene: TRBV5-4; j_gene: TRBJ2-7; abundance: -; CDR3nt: TGTGCCAGCAGCGTATGGACGGGACTAGCGGGAAACCACGAGCAGTACTTC; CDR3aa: CASSVWTGLAGNHEQYF
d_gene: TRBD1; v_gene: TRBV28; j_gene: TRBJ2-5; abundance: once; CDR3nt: TGTGCCAGCGGCGGGACAGGGGCTGGTGAGGAGACCCAGTACTTC; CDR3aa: CASGGTGAGEETQYF
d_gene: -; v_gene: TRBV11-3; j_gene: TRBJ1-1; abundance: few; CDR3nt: TGTGCCAGCAGCTTACAGGTGAACACTGAAGCTTTCTTT; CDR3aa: CASSLQVNTEAFF
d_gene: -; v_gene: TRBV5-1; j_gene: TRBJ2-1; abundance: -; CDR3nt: TGCGCCAGTTTTAGCGGCCCAAACAATGAGCAGTTCTTC; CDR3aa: CASFSGPNNEQFF
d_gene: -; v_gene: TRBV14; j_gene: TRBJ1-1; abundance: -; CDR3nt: TGTGCCAGCAGCCAAGAGAGGGTGAACACTGAAGCTTTCTTT; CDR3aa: CASSQERVNTEAFF
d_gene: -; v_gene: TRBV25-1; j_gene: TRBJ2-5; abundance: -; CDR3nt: TGTGCCAGCAGTGAGGGGAGGAAAGAGACCCAGTACTTC; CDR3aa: CASSEGRKETQYF
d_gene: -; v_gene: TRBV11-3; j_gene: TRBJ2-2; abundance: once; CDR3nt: TGTGCCAGCAGCTTAGGGCAGGAGAACACCGGGGAGCTGTTTTTT; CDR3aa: CASSLGQENTGELFF
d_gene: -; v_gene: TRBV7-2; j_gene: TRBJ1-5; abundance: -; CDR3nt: TGTGCCAGCAGTGAACAGCAATCTAGCAATCAGCCCCAGCATTTT; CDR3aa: CASSEQQSSNQPQHF
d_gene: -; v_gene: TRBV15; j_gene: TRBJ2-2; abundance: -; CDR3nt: TGTGCCACCAGCAGAGATCTAGTGAATGTCGGCGGGGAGCTGTTTTTT; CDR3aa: CATSRDLVNVGGELFF
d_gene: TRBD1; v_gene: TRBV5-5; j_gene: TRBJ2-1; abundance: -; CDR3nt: TGTGCCAGCAGCCCCGGGACAGGGGGTTACAATGAGCAGTTCTTC; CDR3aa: CASSPGTGGYNEQFF
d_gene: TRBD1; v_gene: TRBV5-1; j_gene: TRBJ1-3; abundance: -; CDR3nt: TGCGCCAGCAGCCTCCAGGGGGTAGGATCTGGAAACACCATATATTTT; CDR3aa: CASSLQGVGSGNTIYF
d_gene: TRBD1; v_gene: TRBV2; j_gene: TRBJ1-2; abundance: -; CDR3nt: TGTGCCAGCAGCCAACAGGGGACGGGTGGCTACACCTTC; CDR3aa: CASSQQGTGGYTF
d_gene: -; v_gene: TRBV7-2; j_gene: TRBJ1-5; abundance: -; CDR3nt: TGTGCCAGCAGCTTAATCGGCCCTCCCGGGGACAATCAGCCCCAGCATTTT; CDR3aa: CASSLIGPPGDNQPQHF
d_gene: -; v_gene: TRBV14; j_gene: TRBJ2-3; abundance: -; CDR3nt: TGTGCCAGCAGCCAAGATCTAGGCCGATCAGATACGCAGTATTTT; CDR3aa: CASSQDLGRSDTQYF